These T cell receptor beta chains were read from a single sample in a study of T cell responses to AZD1222 COVID-19 vaccine. Sequenced by immunoSEQ multiplex PCR; TCRdb stores in-frame clones only, minus some. The sample has 130,000 to 150,000 clones; 80% to 95% are singletons. The sequencing here drew on peripheral blood, taken on day 0 of AZD1222 vaccination. The receptors derive from an adult in good health. The CDR3 runs from the conserved cysteine through the conserved F or W. A D gene is named only where the DNA matches it firmly. Expanded clones are given a class, and other clones once, few, many or no size at all.

size,D,V,CDR3
-,TRBD1,TRBV4-1,CASSRGQGYTEAFF
-,TRBD2,TRBV28,CASSLSRYSREAPYEQYF
-,TRBD1,TRBV5-1,CASRQGVRNEQFF
many,-,TRBV9,CASSVGRNTEAFF
once,TRBD1,TRBV15,CATSRTTGAGTEAFF
-,-,TRBV19,CASSTISGFPQHF
-,-,TRBV7-5,CVRSLAPEGGSSYNEQFF
-,-,TRBV11-2,CASSPGIEQFF
few,-,TRBV5-6,CASSLYSIRNYGYTF
-,TRBD2,TRBV5-4,CASSYGRGTGELFF